This entry lists 3 T cell receptor beta chains sequenced from one sample in a study of neurological immune-mediated disorders. One entry per CDR3 protein, called by TCRdb with MiXCR from the 5' RACE reads. Found here are more than 75,000 distinct CDR3 sequences, about 5.2% of them singletons; the top ten hold around 2.3%. Sequencing used PBMCs. The source is a woman aged 30 to 39 with multiple sclerosis.

This clonotype has more than one count but fewer than ten. The chain joins TRBV12-3 or TRBV12-4 to TRBJ1-2; 7 positions match TRBD1. The CDR3 runs 14 residues. J gave up 3 bases and V 7 bases, and 8 bases lay outside the gene matches. The CDR3 nucleotides read TGTGCCAGCAATGACAGGGACCACTACTATGGCTACACCTTC. The encoded protein is CASNDRDHYYGYTF.

The genes are TRBV25-1 and TRBJ2-3; possible D gene TRBD1, 5 bases. From germline, CDR1 is MGHDK and CDR2 SYGVNS. The CDR3 is made up of 11 amino acids. The ends were cut back, 4 bases at V and 8 bases at J, with 7 bases in the middle. The CDR3 sequence is CASSGGSTQYF. For the CDR3, the DNA is TGTGCCAGCAGTGGGGGCAGTACGCAGTATTTT.

The sample holds many counts of this clonotype. The chain employs TRBV18 and TRBJ1-3; the D is unclear. CDR3 size: 13 residues. Trimming left V 10 bases short and J 7 bases short, with 17 bases between. Germline values: CDR1 KGHSH, CDR2 LQKENI. This CDR3 reads CATPASQGNTIYF. Here the CDR3 DNA reads TGTGCCACCCCGGCGTCTCAAGGGAACACCATATATTTT.